Here is one T cell receptor beta chain with its context. Its target is unknown. This specimen belongs to a study of cytomegalovirus exposure and HLA in healthy donors. Germline CDR1 is SGHKS and CDR2 is YYEKEE (reference sequence). The CDR3 sequence is 11 residues long. The V end was cut by 2 bases, the J end by 7 bases, with 6 bases between. Both 60 Vbeta primers and 13 Jbeta primers went into the PCR. Produced via immunoSEQ multiplex PCR; TCRdb's table is partial and in-frame only. Its clone listing holds about 200,000 clones. Findings and caveats of the study: In a later analysis, most CMV-associated TCR beta chains appeared HLA-restricted. Accurate prediction of most subjects' HLA-A and HLA-B alleles from TCR beta sequences was reported. The majority of TCR sequences were rare, yet some public TCRs appeared in many donors.

Source material: PBMCs. The sequence was collected from a boy younger than 18 in good health and CMV-seronegative. V is TRBV5-5 and J is TRBJ1-1; the D is unclear. CDR3 residues: CASSFEVEAFF. The DNA for the CDR3 is TGTGCCAGCAGCTTTGAGGTTGAAGCTTTCTTT.